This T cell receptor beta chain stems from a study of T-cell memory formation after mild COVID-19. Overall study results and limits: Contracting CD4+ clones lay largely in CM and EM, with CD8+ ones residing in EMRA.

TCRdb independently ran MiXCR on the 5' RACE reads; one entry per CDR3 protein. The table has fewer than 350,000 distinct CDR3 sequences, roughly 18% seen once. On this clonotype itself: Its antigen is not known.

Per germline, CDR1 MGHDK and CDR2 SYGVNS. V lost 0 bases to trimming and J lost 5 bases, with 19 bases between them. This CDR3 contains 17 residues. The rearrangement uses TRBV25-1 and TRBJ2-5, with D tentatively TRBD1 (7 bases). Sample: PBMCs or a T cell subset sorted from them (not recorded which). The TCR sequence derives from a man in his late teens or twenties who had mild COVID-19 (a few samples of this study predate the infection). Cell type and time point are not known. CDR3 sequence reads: CASSEYLRGVLRETQYF. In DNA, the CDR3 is TGTGCCAGCAGTGAATATCTCAGGGGGGTTCTTCGGGAGACCCAGTACTTC.